The clone carrying this TCR beta chain was seen a handful of times. Its target is not known. Fresh peripheral blood, roughly 10 ml of it, supplied the PBMCs. The source material, RNA transcripts, was used to amplify TCR beta CDR3 regions. A set of HTBI primers served as the primers for a first-round RT-PCR of the TCR CDR3. TCRdb fed the multiplex PCR reads into MiXCR, producing one record per CDR3 protein. The table records a few hundred thousand distinct CDR3 sequences, about a sixth of them present only once. This sample is drawn from a study of T cells in Graves' hyperthyroidism and ophthalmopathy. Study results and caveats: Most expanded thyroid clonotypes above 0.001 also appeared in blood. In validation, the model predicted ophthalmopathy. These predictions came a median approximately 5.9 months before onset.

This CDR3 region has 14 residues. CDR1 is SGHTS, CDR2 YDEGEE, per germline. V lost 2 bases and J lost 9, with 15 bases in between. This TCR derives from a woman aged 40 to 50 with Graves' ophthalmopathy. The gene calls are TRBV5-8 and TRBJ2-1, with a possible D match to TRBD1 (6 bases). The sample comprised blood. The CDR3 protein is CASSFSLGAGEQFF. CDR3 coding DNA: TGTGCCAGCAGCTTTAGTTTGGGGGCCGGTGAGCAGTTCTTC.